What follows are 21 T cell receptor beta chains derived from one specimen sequenced in a study of T cell repertoires in cytomegalovirus infection. One entry per CDR3 protein, called by TCRdb with MiXCR from the reads. The sample contains 200,000 or so distinct CDR3 sequences, 30% to 45% of which appear only once. The antigens of these receptors remain unknown. This material consisted of CD8+ T cells from cultured PBMCs, taken from culture after CMV antigen stimulation. These receptors were taken from a human donor in good health (CMV status not recorded). Some clones in this sample may be carry-over from other donors' samples.

This clonotype has more than one count but fewer than ten. In DNA, the CDR3 is TGTGCCAGCAGCTTAGTGGGGCAGGGGGATGGCTACACCTTC. Translated, it gives CASSLVGQGDGYTF. This chain connects TRBV7-8 to TRBJ1-2; TRBD1 aligns across 7 bases. The CDR3 consists of 14 residues. V lost 1 base to trimming and J lost 6 bases; unmatched junction nucleotides: 5. CDR1 and CDR2 (germline): SGHVS, FQNEAQ. The whole variable domain, filled in from reference TRBV7-8 and TRBJ1-2, reads GAGVSQSPRYKVAKRGQDVALRCDPISGHVSLFWYQQALGQGPEFLTYFQNEAQLDKSGLPSDRFFAERPEGSVSTLKIQRTQQEDSAVYLCASSLVGQGDGYTFGSGTRLTVV.

A few counts support this clonotype. As DNA, the CDR3 is TGTGCCAGCAGAGGACTTCTGTCCTACGAGCAGTACTTC. This gives the protein CASRGLLSYEQYF. V usage is TRBV7-9 and J usage is TRBJ2-7, with D possibly being TRBD2 (5 bases). The germline V gene encodes CDR1 SEHNR and CDR2 FQNEAQ (reference sequence). There are 13 residues in the CDR3. V lost 6 bases and J lost 1, with 10 bases in between.

This clonotype has only a few counts. V usage is TRBV7-8 and J usage is TRBJ2-7; D assignment may be TRBD1 or TRBD2 (5 bases each). V dropped 5 bases and J dropped 0 bases, with 11 bases sitting between them. Germline CDR1 SGHVS, CDR2 FQNEAQ. This CDR3 comprises 14 residues. The DNA for the CDR3 is TGTGCCAGCAGCCGGGGACGGAGCTCCTACGAGCAGTACTTC. The encoded protein is CASSRGRSSYEQYF.

The chain couples TRBV29-1 to TRBJ2-1; D unclear. The CDR3 consists of 11 residues. The germline V gene has CDR1 SQVTM and CDR2 ANQGSEA. V lost 8 bases to trimming and J lost 6 bases, with 11 bases between them. CDR3: CSIYDRNEQFF. The CDR3, as DNA: TGCAGCATATACGACCGCAATGAGCAGTTCTTC.

The chain employs TRBV5-1 and TRBJ1-2; D is possibly TRBD1 (5 bases). Germline V lookup: CDR1 SGHRS, CDR2 YFSETQ. The CDR3 totals 16 residues. V was shortened by 1 base and J by 7 bases, with 20 bases between the two germline ends. The CDR3 bases are TGCGCCAGCAGCTTGTATGGGGCCTTCGAGCTTACTGGCTACACCTTC. Amino acid sequence: CASSLYGAFELTGYTF. The whole variable domain, filled in from reference TRBV5-1 and TRBJ1-2, reads KAGVTQTPRYLIKTRGQQVTLSCSPISGHRSVSWYQQTPGQGLQFLFEYFSETQRNKGNFPGRFSGRQFSNSRSEMNVSTLELGDSALYLCASSLYGAFELTGYTFGSGTRLTVV.

This chain links TRBV12-3 or TRBV12-4 with TRBJ2-2; D gene uncertain. Trimming removed 6 bases from V and 3 bases from J, with 14 bases in between. This CDR3 is 15 amino acids long. Written as DNA, the CDR3 is TGTGCCAGCAGCTCCTTAGAGGTCGACACCGGGGAGCTGTTTTTT. It yields the protein CASSSLEVDTGELFF.

CDR3 sequence: CASRSGGSGTEAFF. The CDR3 DNA follows: TGTGCCAGCAGGTCAGGGGGCTCGGGGACTGAAGCTTTCTTT. V gene TRBV6-1 combines with J gene TRBJ1-1, with 8 bases matching TRBD1. V gave up 6 bases and J gave up 5 bases; unmatched junction bases: 8. CDR1 MNHNS and CDR2 SASEGT come from the germline V gene. The CDR3 totals 14 residues.

The chain uses TRBV6-6 and TRBJ2-3, with no clear D. The CDR3 loop spans 14 amino acids. The germline V and J ends were trimmed by 7 bases and 4 bases, with 15 bases remaining between them. Germline assignment: CDR1 MNHNY and CDR2 SVGAGI (reference sequence). The CDR3 sequence: CASTPRARADTQYF. The CDR3 bases are TGTGCCAGCACCCCTAGGGCTAGGGCAGATACGCAGTATTTT.

This clonotype was seen a handful of times. As DNA, the CDR3 is TGTGCCAGCAGTCCCTTTCGGGACAGATCCACAGATACGCAGTATTTT. Its protein product is CASSPFRDRSTDTQYF. The V call is TRBV6-1, the J call TRBJ2-3; 7 nucleotides agree with TRBD1. The V segment lost 5 bases and the J segment 2 bases; nucleotides outside the gene matches: 10. This CDR3 is 16 amino acids long. In germline, CDR1 is MNHNS, CDR2 SASEGT.

In this sample, this clonotype turned up a few times. The CDR3: CASSFGTGGQPQHF. The CDR3 coding sequence is TGTGCCAGCAGTTTCGGGACAGGCGGACAGCCCCAGCATTTT. The chain couples TRBV12-3 or TRBV12-4 to TRBJ1-5; 8 bases map to TRBD1. The trim removed 3 bases at V and 7 bases at J, leaving 5 bases unmatched. The CDR3 is made up of 14 amino acids.

The chain employs TRBV7-9 and TRBJ2-1; tentative D call: TRBD2 (6 bases). Germline CDR1 SEHNR, CDR2 FQNEAQ (reference sequence). CDR3 length: 14 residues. The ends were cut back, 3 bases at V and 4 bases at J, with 10 bases in the middle. CDR3: CASSLEGIYNEQFF. In DNA, the CDR3 is TGTGCCAGCAGCTTGGAGGGAATATACAATGAGCAGTTCTTC.

The chain combines TRBV6-2 or TRBV6-3 with TRBJ2-1, with TRBD2 identical over 11 bases. The germline V gene encodes CDR1 MNHEY and CDR2 SVGEGT. The CDR3 has 16 residues. V lost 0 bases and J lost 7; bases outside the gene matches: 5. In DNA form, the CDR3 reads TGTGCCAGCAGTTACTCGAGACTAGCGGGGAGGAATGAGCAGTTCTTC. It codes for CASSYSRLAGRNEQFF.

The V gene is TRBV19, the J gene TRBJ2-7, with 7 bases identical to TRBD2. The CDR3 consists of 16 residues. J was trimmed by 2 bases and V by 4 bases; bases with no gene match: 11. Germline CDR1 LNHDA, CDR2 SQIVND (reference sequence). CDR3 bases: TGTGCCAGTAGTACGACGGTTTGGGCGGGAGCCTACGAGCAGTACTTC. It specifies CASSTTVWAGAYEQYF.

The V and J genes are TRBV7-8 and TRBJ2-1; 12 bases are a match to TRBD2. This CDR3 spans 15 amino acids. V trimming: 4 bases; J trimming: 5 bases; junction bases outside the gene matches: 3. Per germline, CDR1 SGHVS and CDR2 FQNEAQ. In DNA form, the CDR3 reads TGTGCCAGCAGCTCGGGACTAGCGGGCCACAATGAGCAGTTCTTC. Translation: CASSSGLAGHNEQFF.

The chain couples TRBV27 to TRBJ2-7, with unresolved D. Germline V gene lookup returns CDR1 MNHEY and CDR2 SMNVEV (reference sequence). The CDR3 has 15 amino acids. The V end was cut by 8 bases, the J end by 1 base, with 18 bases between. CDR3 loop: CASRLRGAVSYEQYF. CDR3 sequence (DNA): TGTGCCAGCCGGTTACGCGGCGCGGTTTCCTACGAGCAGTACTTC.

This sequence joins TRBV6-6 and TRBJ2-5; tentative D call: TRBD1 (7 bases). The V and J ends lost 4 bases and 5 bases respectively, with 14 bases between them. This CDR3 has 14 residues. CDR1 MNHNY and CDR2 SVGAGI come from the germline V gene (reference sequence). CDR3 DNA: TGTGCCAGCAGTTCCGGACAGGCGGGGGAGACCCAGTACTTC. Its translation is CASSSGQAGETQYF.

The chain combines TRBV5-6 with TRBJ2-7; 7 nucleotides line up with TRBD1. V trimming: 4 bases; J trimming: 0 bases; junction bases outside the gene matches: 10. The CDR3 covers 16 residues. The germline V gene encodes CDR1 SGHDT and CDR2 YYEEEE. DNA of the CDR3: TGTGCCAGCAGCAGAGGGATTACAGGGGCCTCCTACGAGCAGTACTTC. Encoded protein: CASSRGITGASYEQYF. The whole variable domain, remainder taken from reference TRBV5-6 and TRBJ2-7, is DAGVTQSPTHLIKTRGQQVTLRCSPKSGHDTVSWYQQALGQGPQFIFQYYEEEERQRGNFPDRFSGHQFPNYSSELNVNALLLGDSALYLCASSRGITGASYEQYFGPGTRLTVT.

This clonotype showed up many times. The rearrangement joins TRBV7-6 to TRBJ2-1; 7 nucleotides match TRBD1. The V segment lost 3 bases and the J segment 6 bases; nucleotides outside the gene matches: 2. Germline CDR1 SGHVS, CDR2 FNYEAQ. The CDR3 runs to 13 residues. CDR3 sequence reads: CASSFDRVNEQFF. CDR3 in DNA: TGTGCCAGCAGCTTCGACAGGGTCAATGAGCAGTTCTTC.

V usage is TRBV4-2 and J usage is TRBJ2-7, with D unresolved. The CDR3 runs to 13 residues. Between the trimmed V and J ends, which lost 4 bases and 3 bases, there was a span of 10 bases. Germline CDR1 is LGHNA and CDR2 is YNFKEQ. CDR3 protein: CASSLSTVYEQYF. Here the CDR3 DNA reads TGTGCCAGCAGCCTTTCGACGGTCTACGAGCAGTACTTC.

The chain employs TRBV12-3 or TRBV12-4 and TRBJ1-2, with D hard to call. The CDR3 is 12 residues long. Trimming removed 3 bases at V and 8 bases at J, with 10 bases between. The CDR3 nucleotides are TGTGCCAGCAGTTTCACCATCGACGGCTACACCTTC. Its protein is CASSFTIDGYTF.

The gene calls are TRBV5-1 and TRBJ2-2, with TRBD1 matching 9 bases. There are 16 residues in the CDR3. After removal of 4 bases from V and 3 bases from J, the junction contained 7 bases not matched to a gene. Germline assignment: CDR1 SGHRS and CDR2 YFSETQ. The CDR3: CASSPQTGGDTGELFF. CDR3 nucleotide sequence: TGCGCCAGCAGCCCCCAGACAGGGGGTGACACCGGGGAGCTGTTTTTT.